This T cell receptor beta chain was sequenced in a study of T cells in Graves' hyperthyroidism and ophthalmopathy. Amplification yielded TCR beta CDR3 regions, with RNA transcripts as the source. The study used the HTBI primer set for a first-round RT-PCR of the TCR CDR3. TCRdb reprocessed the multiplex PCR reads with MiXCR, giving one entry per CDR3 protein. The repertoire holds some 600,000 distinct CDR3 sequences, with about 15% as singletons. Sample collection date corresponds to first hyperthyroidism diagnosis, prior to any ophthalmopathy symptoms. There are 12 residues in the CDR3. Trimming left V 8 bases short and J 4 bases short, with 11 bases between. Germline V CDR1 and CDR2: SNHLY, FYNNEI. The table lists this clonotype with many counts.

The V and J genes are TRBV2 and TRBJ1-1; D is uncertain. Sequencing used blood. The source is a woman between 25 and 40 years old with Graves' hyperthyroidism that later progressed to Graves' ophthalmopathy. DNA of the CDR3: TGTGCCAGCGATCCTCTGACCACTGAAGCTTTCTTT. Protein product: CASDPLTTEAFF.